The next 27 T cell receptor beta chains were all read from a single sample in a study of T cells in Graves' hyperthyroidism and ophthalmopathy. Amplification of TCR beta CDR3 regions was performed using RNA transcripts as template. When the TCR CDR3 underwent first-round RT-PCR, the HTBI primer set was used. TCRdb re-analysed the multiplex PCR reads in MiXCR, keeping a single row per CDR3 protein. Of about half a million distinct CDR3 sequences listed, roughly 21% are singletons. Sequencing was done on a sample of blood. The receptors were sampled from a middle-aged man with Graves' ophthalmopathy.

This clonotype was observed a few times. This chain connects TRBV9 to TRBJ1-4; D not resolved. V lost 4 bases to trimming and J lost 5 bases, with 21 bases between them. Per the germline V gene, CDR1 is SGDLS and CDR2 is YYNGEE. This CDR3 comprises 17 residues. The CDR3 here is CASSSYSGQALNEKLFF. In DNA, the CDR3 is TGTGCCAGCAGCTCATACTCTGGCCAGGCCCTAAATGAAAAACTGTTTTTT. Combining the CDR3 with reference TRBV9 and TRBJ1-4 gives the whole variable domain DSGVTQTPKHLITATGQRVTLRCSPRSGDLSVYWYQQSLDQGLQFLIQYYNGEERAKGNILERFSAQQFPDLHSELNLSSLELGDSALYFCASSSYSGQALNEKLFFGSGTQLSVL.

This clonotype was found a few times. The rearrangement uses TRBV3-1 and TRBJ2-3; 7 bases fit TRBD2. J gave up 3 bases and V 4 bases, and 10 bases lay outside the gene matches. Per the germline V gene, CDR1 is LGHDT and CDR2 is YNNKEL (reference sequence). The CDR3 runs 16 residues. In DNA, the CDR3 is TGTGCCAGCAGCCTCAATACGGGGGGAAAAACAGATACGCAGTATTTT. Its translation: CASSLNTGGKTDTQYF.

The chain links TRBV11-2 to TRBJ2-1; TRBD2 matches 14 bases. V lost 8 bases, J lost 6 bases, and 21 bases stayed unmatched. This CDR3 is built from 20 residues. Germline V CDR1 and CDR2: SGHAT, FQNNGV. The CDR3 loop is CASGYPPTGTSGRWGNEQFF. DNA of the CDR3: TGTGCCAGCGGATACCCCCCTACCGGGACTAGCGGGAGATGGGGCAATGAGCAGTTCTTC.

This clonotype was detected a few times. The rearrangement uses TRBV24-1 and TRBJ2-7; 9 nucleotides agree with TRBD1. In germline, CDR1 is KGHDR, CDR2 SFDVKD. After removal of 6 bases from V and 2 bases from J, the junction contained 13 bases not matched to a gene. This CDR3 is 17 amino acids long. Written as DNA, the CDR3 is TGTGCCACCAGTACCACCCATGGGACAGGGAGCGCCTACGAGCAGTACTTC. Protein product: CATSTTHGTGSAYEQYF.

This clonotype has only a few counts. The chain uses TRBV11-2 and TRBJ1-1; D is unclear. The germline V and J ends were trimmed by 3 bases and 3 bases, with 17 bases remaining between them. CDR1 SGHAT and CDR2 FQNNGV come from the germline V gene. The CDR3 consists of 16 residues. The CDR3 loop is CASSLALISGDTEAFF. The CDR3 DNA sequence: TGTGCCAGCAGCTTGGCTTTGATAAGTGGGGACACTGAAGCTTTCTTT.

The rearrangement uses TRBV7-6 and TRBJ2-1; 7 nucleotides line up with TRBD1. CDR1 SGHVS and CDR2 FNYEAQ come from the germline V gene. With V trimmed by 2 bases and J by 7 bases, 5 bases remained unmatched. This CDR3 has 14 amino acids. The CDR3 coding sequence is TGTGCCAGCAGCTTACGACAGGGTAGGAATGAGCAGTTCTTC. It yields the protein CASSLRQGRNEQFF.

The V call is TRBV7-2, the J call TRBJ2-3; D is uncertain. The CDR3 is 13 residues long. The V end was cut by 4 bases, the J end by 5 bases, with 10 bases between. In germline, CDR1 is SGHTA, CDR2 FQGNSA. The CDR3 coding sequence is TGTGCCAGCAGCTATAACCCAGGAGATACGCAGTATTTT. This translates into CASSYNPGDTQYF.

This clonotype appeared many times. V and J are TRBV7-2 and TRBJ2-3; 8 bases map to TRBD1. The CDR3 consists of 14 residues. Germline CDR1 is SGHTA and CDR2 is FQGNSA. The trim removed 3 bases at V and 5 bases at J, leaving 4 bases unmatched. CDR3 in DNA: TGTGCCAGCAGCTTGGGACAGGAGCTAGATACGCAGTATTTT. Amino acids: CASSLGQELDTQYF.

This clonotype came up many times. The chain links TRBV7-2 to TRBJ2-7, with D unclear. The CDR3 covers 15 residues. The V end was cut by 1 base, the J end by 0 bases, with 10 bases between. Germline V lookup: CDR1 SGHTA, CDR2 FQGNSA. The chain's CDR3 is CASSLDQLSSYEQYF. The CDR3, as DNA: TGTGCCAGCAGCTTAGACCAATTGAGCTCCTACGAGCAGTACTTC.

Ten or more counts support this clonotype. This chain uses TRBV2 with TRBJ2-1; possibly TRBD1 or TRBD2 for D (5 bases each). This CDR3 is 16 amino acids long. Trimming removed 2 bases at V and 9 bases at J, with 20 bases between. The germline gives CDR1 SNHLY, CDR2 FYNNEI. This chain's CDR3 is CASSEQGPDISSEQFF. The CDR3 DNA reads as TGTGCCAGCAGTGAACAGGGACCCGATATCAGTTCTGAGCAGTTCTTC.

The chain employs TRBV10-3 and TRBJ1-1; no firm D call. Germline-derived CDR1 and CDR2 are ENHRY and SYGVKD. V lost 3 bases and J lost 5, with 4 bases in between. This CDR3 spans 11 amino acids. CDR3 amino acids: CAISEGTEAFF. CDR3 DNA: TGTGCCATCAGTGAAGGGACTGAAGCTTTCTTT.

V is TRBV25-1 and J is TRBJ2-2, with 7 positions matching TRBD1. CDR3 size: 15 residues. CDR1 is MGHDK, CDR2 SYGVNS, per germline. With V trimmed by 4 bases and J by 1 base, 3 bases remained unmatched. The CDR3 nucleotides are TGTGCCAGCAGTGCCCGACAGGGGAACACCGGGGAGCTGTTTTTT. Protein product: CASSARQGNTGELFF.

Worth noting for this clonotype: Germline and junction disagree at one end, which may indicate a read error. The chain uses TRBV6-2 or TRBV6-3 and TRBJ2-7; 12 nucleotides line up with TRBD2. CDR1 is MNHEY and CDR2 is SVGEGT in the germline V gene. The CDR3 spans 16 residues. The CDR3 sequence is CASSYSPTSGSYEQCF. As DNA, the CDR3 is TGTGCCAGCAGTTACTCCCCGACTAGCGGGAGTTACGAGCAGTGCTTC.

This clonotype has just a few counts. CDR3 residues: CASSPRGGGREAFF. The CDR3 nucleotides are TGTGCCAGCAGTCCTCGCGGCGGGGGCAGGGAAGCTTTCTTT. This rearrangement joins TRBV27 to TRBJ1-1; possible D gene TRBD1, 6 bases. The CDR3 is made up of 14 amino acids. V shed 5 bases and J shed 8 bases, with 18 bases lying between them. CDR1 MNHEY and CDR2 SMNVEV come from the germline V gene (reference sequence).

V is TRBV6-5 and J is TRBJ2-5; 7 bases map to TRBD1. The CDR3 extends over 15 amino acids. Germline V CDR1 and CDR2: MNHEY, SVGAGI. The junction had 8 bases not matched to a gene; V was cut back by 0 bases and J by 7 bases. The CDR3 sequence is CASSYSTLSGGTQYF. The DNA for the CDR3 is TGTGCCAGCAGTTACTCGACCCTATCAGGGGGGACCCAGTACTTC.

Notes on this clonotype: One junction end does not reproduce the germline sequence, and a read error may be involved. The chain combines TRBV7-7 with TRBJ2-2; 10 bases map to TRBD1. Germline V lookup: CDR1 SSHAT, CDR2 FNYEAQ (reference sequence). This CDR3 is built from 16 residues. This chain's CDR3 is CASSPGTGVDTGELFF. The CDR3 nucleotides are TGTGCTAGCAGCCCCGGGACAGGGGTGGACACCGGGGAGCTGTTTTTT.

The chain couples TRBV20-1 to TRBJ1-2; the D gene is possibly TRBD1 (5 bases). The CDR3 runs 13 residues. Germline V lookup: CDR1 DFQATT, CDR2 SNEGSKA (reference sequence). V shed 6 bases and J shed 4 bases, with 15 bases lying between them. For the CDR3, the DNA is TGCAGTGCCCTTAGAATGGGGGGCTATGGCTACACCTTC. Amino acids: CSALRMGGYGYTF.

The J gene is TRBJ2-3, the V gene TRBV20-1; D is possibly TRBD2 (5 bases). There are 12 residues in the CDR3. V lost 7 bases and J lost 0, with 8 bases in between. Germline loops: CDR1 DFQATT, CDR2 SNEGSKA (reference sequence). The CDR3 DNA reads as TGCAGTGGCCGGGGTAGCACAGATACGCAGTATTTT. It codes for CSGRGSTDTQYF.

The rearrangement joins TRBV6-2 or TRBV6-3 to TRBJ1-3; TRBD1 is a possible D gene (5 bases). The CDR3 is 14 amino acids. V was cut by 6 bases and J by 4 bases, with 13 bases left in between. Germline V gives CDR1 MNHEY, CDR2 SVGEGT. CDR3 amino acids: CASRSGTVGNTIYF. The CDR3 DNA reads as TGTGCCAGCAGATCCGGGACGGTCGGAAACACCATATATTTT.

This clonotype occurred many times. DNA for the CDR3: TGTGCCAGCAGCCGGACTAGGGGCACCGGGGAGCTGTTTTTT. Translating gives CASSRTRGTGELFF. The chain carries TRBV5-5 and TRBJ2-2; 7 bases line up with TRBD2. Trimming removed 4 bases from V and 4 bases from J; junction bases left unmatched: 4. This CDR3 has 14 residues. Germline CDR1 is SGHKS and CDR2 is YYEKEE (reference sequence).

This clonotype came up a few times. The chain carries TRBV10-3 and TRBJ1-1; D gene unclear. V lost 11 bases and J 6 bases, leaving 16 bases between the germline ends. CDR3 length: 12 amino acids. CDR1 and CDR2 (germline): ENHRY, SYGVKD. The CDR3 protein is CAASGGEAEAFF. Written as DNA, the CDR3 is TGTGCCGCCTCAGGCGGCGAAGCTGAAGCTTTCTTT.

The chain is built from TRBV28 and TRBJ2-7, with 7 positions matching TRBD1. CDR1 is MDHEN, CDR2 SYDVKM, per germline. V lost 5 bases and J lost 6; bases outside the gene matches: 10. The CDR3 consists of 14 residues. The CDR3 loop reads CASSQDREGFEQYF. In DNA form, the CDR3 reads TGTGCCAGCAGTCAAGACAGGGAAGGGTTCGAGCAGTACTTC.

This chain uses TRBV30 with TRBJ2-7; 10 bases are a match to TRBD2. CDR1 GTSNPN and CDR2 SVGIG come from the germline V gene (reference sequence). The CDR3 runs 13 residues. Trimming at V came to 2 bases and at J to 4 bases, leaving 2 bases not matched to a gene. The CDR3 is CAWSLAGAYEQYF. The CDR3 DNA follows: TGTGCCTGGAGTCTAGCGGGAGCATACGAGCAGTACTTC.

The chain carries TRBV30 and TRBJ1-1; D may be TRBD1 (6 bases). Between the trimmed V and J ends, which lost 5 bases and 0 bases, there was a span of 19 bases. The CDR3 consists of 16 residues. Germline-derived CDR1 and CDR2 are GTSNPN and SVGIG (reference sequence). The CDR3 coding sequence is TGTGCCTGGGGTACCGGACAGCCCTACCTGAACACTGAAGCTTTCTTT. Translating gives CAWGTGQPYLNTEAFF.

This clonotype was seen repeatedly, ten times or more. The J gene is TRBJ1-4, the V gene TRBV20-1; D gene unclear. CDR3 length: 15 residues. V gave up 6 bases and J gave up 4 bases, with 18 bases separating them. Germline V gene sequence: CDR1 DFQATT, CDR2 SNEGSKA (reference sequence). The CDR3 reads CSALVREGFNEKLFF. In DNA, the CDR3 is TGCAGTGCACTTGTGAGGGAGGGATTTAATGAAAAACTGTTTTTT.

Only a few counts were recorded for this clonotype. The chain is built from TRBV6-2 or TRBV6-3 and TRBJ2-3, with D possibly called TRBD1 or TRBD2 (5 bases each). V was trimmed by 8 bases and J by 1 base, leaving 16 bases between them. The CDR3 runs 15 residues. CDR1 and CDR2 from the germline V gene are MNHEY and SVGEGT. CDR3 residues: CASGPSGAGTDTQYF. CDR3 in DNA: TGTGCCAGCGGACCCTCCGGGGCCGGCACAGATACGCAGTATTTT.

This clonotype came up a few times. The chain joins TRBV5-1 to TRBJ2-7, with 7 bases that match TRBD1. From germline, CDR1 is SGHRS and CDR2 YFSETQ. V shed 1 base and J 2 bases; nucleotides not matched to a gene: 3. CDR3 length: 14 residues. The CDR3 nucleotides are TGCGCCAGCAGCTTGACAGGGGAACCCTACGAGCAGTACTTC. This codes for CASSLTGEPYEQYF.